This record concerns one TCR beta chain sequence. The CDR3 loop spans 16 amino acids. V gave up 5 bases and J gave up 4 bases, with 17 bases separating them. CDR1 and CDR2 (germline): SGHAT, FQNNGV. The source of the sample is a study of OX40 agonist ivuxolimab in advanced cancers. Across the whole study: Among those treated, three patients had partial responses, one with hepatocellular carcinoma and two with cutaneous melanoma.

Clones were read by immunoSEQ multiplex PCR, and TCRdb kept only the in-frame ones, dropping some. The data contain more than 65,000 clones, around 82% of them singletons. This receptor was identified in an adult with an advanced solid tumor such as melanoma, head and neck, liver or kidney cancer. The specimen comprised CD4+ or CD8+ T cells sorted from blood, sampled in a trial of the OX40 agonist ivuxolimab. This chain uses TRBV11-2 with TRBJ2-2; D is uncertain. The CDR3 nucleotides are TGTGCCAGCAGCCTAAACTCCCCAAGGCGCACCGGGGAGCTGTTTTTT. Its protein product is CASSLNSPRRTGELFF.